The source of this T cell receptor (beta chain) is a study of cytomegalovirus exposure and HLA in healthy donors. As concerns this clone: The antigen remains undetermined.

Germline V gene data show CDR1 as MNHNY and CDR2 as SVGAGI (reference sequence). The CDR3 is made up of 15 amino acids. J gave up 6 bases and V 0 bases, and 7 bases lay outside the gene matches. General study results and limits: Prior analysis indicated that the majority of TCR beta V segments exhibited productivity approximately 87% or approximately 30% of the time. TRBV6-2, TRBV6-3 and some other V segments were unresolvable in 87-base-pair reads. Upon later analysis, TCR association rates were observed to vary by HLA locus, being highest for DRB1 and lowest for HLA-C. There were a few CMV-associated chains whose specificity for CMV antigens was confirmed in vitro.

Primers: 60 Vbeta forward and 13 Jbeta reverse. The repertoire was sequenced with immunoSEQ multiplex PCR; TCRdb's copy has only in-frame clones and lacks some. The table records 130,000 to 150,000 clones, 75% to 90% of them present only once. The sequenced sample was PBMCs. The clonotype comes from a young woman in good health and CMV-seronegative. V is TRBV6-6 and J is TRBJ2-7; 8 bases agree with TRBD2. CDR3 sequence reads: CASSYSLTSVSEQYF. DNA of the CDR3: TGTGCCAGCAGTTACTCTTTGACTAGCGTGAGCGAGCAGTACTTC.